These 32 T cell receptor beta chains were all obtained from the same sample, sequenced in a study of blood T cells in healthy people across ages. A sample-barcoded 5' primer and a J-beta primer mix were used in a second PCR of roughly 6 to 12 cycles. One entry per CDR3 protein results from TCRdb running MiXCR on the 5' RACE reads. Among some 1.5 million distinct CDR3 sequences, 28% were seen once, and the ten largest hold approximately 7.7%. Sequenced: blood. These receptors came from a woman aged 25 to 39 in good health.

As for this clonotype: This could be a read error, since a much larger clone is one nucleotide away. This chain connects TRBV7-9 to TRBJ2-7; TRBD2 might be the D (6 bases). Trimming removed 6 bases from V and 8 bases from J, with 14 bases in between. CDR1 and CDR2 from the germline V gene are SEHNR and FQNEAQ (reference sequence). CDR3 length: 12 residues. The CDR3 DNA reads as TGTGCCAGCAGGAGGGAGGATCGCAAGCAGTACTTC. Translated: CASRREDRKQYF.

This clonotype was counted ten times or more. The chain uses TRBV29-1 and TRBJ2-1; 12 nucleotides align to TRBD2. In germline, CDR1 is SQVTM, CDR2 ANQGSEA. V shed 7 bases and J 10 bases; nucleotides not matched to a gene: 14. This CDR3 has 15 residues. The CDR3 coding sequence is TGCAGCGCCCAGAACCTAGCGGGGGGGTATGGAGAGCAGTTCTTC. It encodes CSAQNLAGGYGEQFF.

The chain employs TRBV7-2 and TRBJ2-7; D might be TRBD1 or TRBD2, each matching 6 bases. The assigned J gene may be wrong: the sequence end matches TRBJ2-4 better. The length of the CDR3 is 16 residues. Germline V gene data show CDR1 as SGHTA and CDR2 as FQGNSA. CDR3 amino acids: CASSDSRRGAKNIQYF. The CDR3 bases are TGTGCCAGCAGCGATAGCCGGAGGGGGGCCAAAAACATTCAGTACTTC.

There are many counts of this clonotype. The chain joins TRBV7-2 to TRBJ1-6; 7 bases line up with TRBD1. Germline CDR1 and CDR2: SGHTA and FQGNSA. V lost 5 bases and J lost 11; bases outside the gene matches: 12. The CDR3 is 15 amino acids. The CDR3 DNA reads TGTGCCAGCAGCCACGGGACGACAGGGCACCCACCCCTCCACTTT. Translation gives CASSHGTTGHPPLHF.

This clonotype occurred a few times. A read error may produce the germline difference seen at one junction end. The chain links TRBV6-1 to TRBJ2-2; 10 bases are a match to TRBD2. CDR1 and CDR2 (germline): MNHNS, SASEGT. This CDR3 has 18 residues. The CDR3 protein is CAISDPSGGPSNTGELFF. The CDR3 nucleotides read TGTGCCATCAGTGACCCTAGCGGGGGCCCTTCGAACACCGGGGAGCTGTTTTTT.

This clonotype has a single count. One junction end disagrees with the germline gene, perhaps due to a read error. The chain combines TRBV2 with TRBJ2-1, with 12 bases identical to TRBD2. Germline V gives CDR1 SNHLY, CDR2 FYNNEI. This CDR3 has 15 residues. CDR3 DNA: TGTGTCAGCGCTACCCCTAGCGGGAGGGTGAATGAGCAGTTCTTC. This sequence encodes CVSATPSGRVNEQFF.

This clonotype was seen ten or more times. This chain links TRBV7-2 with TRBJ1-1; D is undetermined. This CDR3 is built from 13 residues. Trimming left V 5 bases short and J 4 bases short, with 11 bases between. Per germline, CDR1 SGHTA and CDR2 FQGNSA. The CDR3 DNA sequence: TGTGCCAGCAGCCCCCAAAGGCTCACTGAAGCTTTCTTT. Its protein product is CASSPQRLTEAFF.

V and J are TRBV7-2 and TRBJ2-5; 9 nucleotides line up with TRBD2. Looked up from germline, CDR1 is SGHTA and CDR2 is FQGNSA. This CDR3 region has 14 residues. V shed 8 bases, J shed 5 bases, and the junction held 9 bases outside the gene matches. CDR3 in amino acids: CASGLAGPGETQYF. The CDR3 region has the DNA TGTGCCAGCGGCCTAGCGGGGCCGGGGGAGACCCAGTACTTC.

The rearrangement joins TRBV20-1 to TRBJ2-3, with D perhaps TRBD2 (6 bases). CDR3 length: 14 amino acids. Trimming took off 5 bases at V and 1 base at J, with 13 bases between the two ends. Germline V gene lookup returns CDR1 DFQATT and CDR2 SNEGSKA (reference sequence). CDR3 nucleotides: TGCAGTGCTCTGGGACTCGAAGGCACAGATACGCAGTATTTT. Translated, it gives CSALGLEGTDTQYF.

Ten or more counts support this clonotype. V and J are TRBV3-1 and TRBJ2-5, with 10 positions matching TRBD2. In germline, CDR1 is LGHDT, CDR2 YNNKEL (reference sequence). The CDR3 consists of 13 residues. With V trimmed by 6 bases and J by 5 bases, 3 bases remained unmatched. In DNA, the CDR3 is TGTGCCAGCAGTCAGGGACTAGCGGAGACCCAGTACTTC. Residues: CASSQGLAETQYF.

Of note for this clonotype: Possible read error: a much larger clone is one base away. The rearrangement uses TRBV20-1 and TRBJ2-7, with 7 bases matching TRBD1. CDR3 length equals 12 residues. CDR1 and CDR2 from the germline V gene are DFQATT and SNEGSKA (reference sequence). CDR3 sequence: CSARGQSNERYF. Here the CDR3 DNA reads TGCAGTGCTAGGGGACAGTCGAACGAGCGGTACTTC.

This clonotype was recorded at least ten times. J is TRBJ2-7 and V is TRBV20-1, with TRBD2 matching 8 bases. CDR3 size: 12 residues. Germline trimming cut 7 bases from V and 2 bases from J; bases unmatched to any gene: 4. The germline CDR1 and CDR2 sequences are DFQATT and SNEGSKA (reference sequence). CDR3 residues: CSVSGGTYEQYF. The CDR3 DNA sequence: TGCAGTGTAAGCGGGGGAACCTACGAGCAGTACTTC.

The V and J genes are TRBV12-3 or TRBV12-4 and TRBJ2-5, with 10 bases fitting TRBD2. The CDR3 is 15 amino acids. Losses at the gene ends were 5 bases for V and 5 bases for J; bases not matched to a gene: 8. The CDR3 sequence is CASSDSGGIRETQYF. CDR3 nucleotides: TGTGCCAGCAGTGATAGCGGGGGGATTCGTGAGACCCAGTACTTC.

V and J are TRBV5-1 and TRBJ2-3, with a weak D call TRBD1 (6 bases). Germline loops: CDR1 SGHRS, CDR2 YFSETQ. With 0 bases removed from V and 13 bases from J, the gap between germline ends came to 33 bases. The CDR3 is 19 amino acids. The CDR3 nucleotides read TGCGCCAGCAGCTTGGAGGGACACTTTCCGACCACAGATCCCCTGGGGAAGTATTTT. Its translation is CASSLEGHFPTTDPLGKYF.

This clonotype occurred many times. This chain joins TRBV5-1 and TRBJ1-6; a weak D match, TRBD1 (6 bases). Looked up from germline, CDR1 is SGHRS and CDR2 is YFSETQ. Trimming removed 6 bases from V and 7 bases from J, with 11 bases in between. This CDR3 has 13 amino acids. CDR3 in DNA: TGCGCCAGCACAAGGACAGAGAATTCACCCCTCCACTTT. Translation: CASTRTENSPLHF.

The J gene is TRBJ2-1, the V gene TRBV12-3 or TRBV12-4, with 9 bases identical to TRBD2. V dropped 2 bases and J dropped 8; count of bases not matched to a gene: 7. The CDR3 is 15 amino acids. The CDR3 loop is CASSLLASGMDEQFF. In DNA form, the CDR3 reads TGTGCCAGCAGTTTACTAGCTAGCGGGATGGATGAGCAGTTCTTC.

This clonotype was observed a handful of times. This chain connects TRBV20-1 to TRBJ2-3; D might be TRBD2 (5 bases). Looked up from germline, CDR1 is DFQATT and CDR2 is SNEGSKA (reference sequence). Between the trimmed V and J ends, which lost 6 bases and 7 bases, there was a span of 11 bases. The CDR3 covers 11 residues. The CDR3 DNA follows: TGCAGTGCCCTCGCCGGGAATACGCAGTATTTT. Amino acids: CSALAGNTQYF.

V is TRBV29-1 and J is TRBJ2-7, with D tentatively TRBD1 (6 bases). This CDR3 has 14 residues. Germline V lookup: CDR1 SQVTM, CDR2 ANQGSEA. Trimming shortened V by 3 bases and J by 2 bases, and 14 bases separated the two germline ends. CDR3 protein: CSVDPGDHAYEQYF. The CDR3 DNA is TGCAGCGTTGACCCAGGGGACCACGCCTACGAGCAGTACTTC.

V is TRBV10-3 and J is TRBJ1-5; D is unresolved. CDR1 ENHRY and CDR2 SYGVKD come from the germline V gene. This CDR3 spans 14 amino acids. V lost 10 bases, J lost 6 bases, and 19 bases lay in between. The CDR3 reads CATASERDRQPQHF. CDR3 nucleotide sequence: TGTGCCACGGCTTCTGAGAGGGATCGTCAGCCCCAGCATTTT.

This clonotype was counted a few times. The V gene is TRBV10-3, the J gene TRBJ2-3, with 8 bases aligning to TRBD2. V lost 3 bases, J lost 3 bases, and 5 bases stayed unmatched. Per the germline V gene, CDR1 is ENHRY and CDR2 is SYGVKD. The CDR3 contains 15 residues. CDR3: CAISEWGTRTDTQYF. The CDR3 nucleotides read TGTGCCATCAGTGAATGGGGGACTAGAACAGATACGCAGTATTTT.

This clonotype has only a few counts. The chain is built from TRBV10-3 and TRBJ2-1, with 14 bases aligning to TRBD2. V lost 8 bases, J lost 6 bases, and 6 bases stayed unmatched. This CDR3 has 15 residues. Germline V lookup: CDR1 ENHRY, CDR2 SYGVKD. Here the CDR3 DNA reads TGTGCCATCGGGACTAGCGGGAGAGTTTTCAATGAGCAGTTCTTC. This sequence encodes CAIGTSGRVFNEQFF.

As for this clonotype: The junction departs from germline at one end; a sequencing error may be responsible. This chain connects TRBV18 to TRBJ2-7; D might be TRBD1 (6 bases). Germline values: CDR1 KGHSH, CDR2 LQKENI. The CDR3 spans 14 residues. CDR3 sequence: CASSPGHRPHEHYF. CDR3 nucleotide sequence: TGTGCCAGCTCACCGGGACACCGCCCGCACGAGCACTACTTC. Drawing the rest from reference TRBV18 and TRBJ2-7, the complete variable domain is NAGVMQNPRHLVRRRGQEARLRCSPMKGHSHVYWYRQLPEEGLKFMVYLQKENIIDESGMPKERFSAEFPKEGPSILRIQQVVRGDSAAYFCASSPGHRPHEHYFGPGTRLTVT.

On this clonotype itself: A read error may produce the germline difference seen at one junction end. The chain links TRBV7-2 to TRBJ2-5; tentative D call: TRBD2 (6 bases). Germline CDR1 and CDR2: SGHTA and FQGNSA. The CDR3 loop spans 15 amino acids. This chain's CDR3 is CARSSLAGRRETQYF. The CDR3 nucleotides are TGTGCCCGCAGCTCCCTGGCGGGGAGAAGAGAGACCCAGTACTTC.

This clonotype was found many times. The genes are TRBV7-2 and TRBJ2-5, with 7 bases matching TRBD1. The germline gives CDR1 SGHTA, CDR2 FQGNSA. This CDR3 has 14 residues. The V and J ends lost 5 bases and 1 base, in that order; junction bases with no gene match: 4. The CDR3 here is CASSKGTVQETQYF. The CDR3 nucleotides are TGTGCCAGCAGCAAGGGGACAGTCCAAGAGACCCAGTACTTC.

This clonotype was seen only a few times. The gene calls are TRBV10-2 and TRBJ2-3, with D possibly TRBD2 on 7 matching bases. There are 13 residues in the CDR3. Germline V gives CDR1 WSHSY, CDR2 SAAADI. The V end lost 7 bases, the J end lost 1 base, and 9 bases lay between the germline ends. The DNA of the CDR3 is TGCGCCAGCACGGGGGGCCGCACAGATACGCAGTATTTT. Its translation: CASTGGRTDTQYF.

This clonotype was counted a few times. This chain connects TRBV27 to TRBJ1-1; 7 bases align to TRBD1. From germline, CDR1 is MNHEY and CDR2 SMNVEV (reference sequence). The junction had 7 bases not matched to a gene; V was cut back by 5 bases and J by 1 base. The length of the CDR3 is 15 residues. The CDR3 loop is CASSQRTGSNTEAFF. CDR3 DNA sequence: TGTGCCAGCAGTCAAAGGACAGGATCGAACACTGAAGCTTTCTTT.

This clonotype was seen repeatedly, ten times or more. This sequence joins TRBV20-1 and TRBJ1-5; no clear D. CDR1 and CDR2 from the germline V gene are DFQATT and SNEGSKA (reference sequence). The V end lost 7 bases, the J end lost 5 bases, and 15 bases lay between the germline ends. The CDR3 spans 13 residues. This CDR3 is CSVSGHRDQPQHF. The CDR3 DNA reads TGCAGTGTGTCGGGTCATAGGGATCAGCCCCAGCATTTT.

In its sample, this clonotype was seen a few times. The rearrangement links TRBV29-1 to TRBJ1-2; D is possibly TRBD1 (5 bases). The CDR3 runs 13 residues. Germline V gives CDR1 SQVTM, CDR2 ANQGSEA. V dropped 0 bases and J dropped 7 bases, with 12 bases sitting between them. CDR3 loop: CSVEDPRASGYTF. The CDR3 DNA is TGCAGCGTTGAAGATCCCAGGGCGAGTGGCTACACCTTC.

J is TRBJ1-2 and V is TRBV3-1; D call uncertain. V dropped 1 base and J dropped 8 bases, with 8 bases sitting between them. CDR3 length: 12 residues. Germline loops: CDR1 LGHDT, CDR2 YNNKEL (reference sequence). The CDR3 sequence is CASSQVVGGYTF. The CDR3 coding sequence is TGTGCCAGCAGCCAAGTTGTGGGCGGCTACACCTTC. Complete variable domain (other parts from reference TRBV3-1 and TRBJ1-2): DTAVSQTPKYLVTQMGNDKSIKCEQNLGHDTMYWYKQDSKKFLKIMFSYNNKELIINETVPNRFSPKSPDKAHLNLHINSLELGDSAVYFCASSQVVGGYTFGSGTRLTVV.

The genes are TRBV25-1 and TRBJ1-4, with D possibly TRBD1 on 6 matching bases. This CDR3 has 13 residues. Germline V lookup: CDR1 MGHDK, CDR2 SYGVNS. With 11 bases removed from V and 8 bases from J, the gap between germline ends came to 18 bases. The chain's CDR3 is CAAGMGGEEKLFF. CDR3 DNA: TGTGCCGCGGGGATGGGGGGCGAGGAAAAACTGTTTTTT.

The table lists this clonotype with many counts. V and J are TRBV9 and TRBJ2-4; 11 bases line up with TRBD1. The CDR3 length is 15 residues. The V segment lost 4 bases and the J segment 8 bases; nucleotides outside the gene matches: 8. The germline CDR1 and CDR2 sequences are SGDLS and YYNGEE. DNA for the CDR3: TGTGCCAGCAGCACCGGGGACAGGGGGGTGGACATTCAGTACTTC. Amino acid sequence: CASSTGDRGVDIQYF.

The rearrangement joins TRBV20-1 to TRBJ1-6; D is possibly TRBD1 (6 bases). V shed 1 base and J shed 8 bases, with 18 bases lying between them. The CDR3 is made up of 16 amino acids. From germline, CDR1 is DFQATT and CDR2 SNEGSKA (reference sequence). CDR3 nucleotides: TGCAGTGCTAGAGGGGCCCGGGGGCGCTGGGATTCACCCCTCCACTTT. Its translation is CSARGARGRWDSPLHF.